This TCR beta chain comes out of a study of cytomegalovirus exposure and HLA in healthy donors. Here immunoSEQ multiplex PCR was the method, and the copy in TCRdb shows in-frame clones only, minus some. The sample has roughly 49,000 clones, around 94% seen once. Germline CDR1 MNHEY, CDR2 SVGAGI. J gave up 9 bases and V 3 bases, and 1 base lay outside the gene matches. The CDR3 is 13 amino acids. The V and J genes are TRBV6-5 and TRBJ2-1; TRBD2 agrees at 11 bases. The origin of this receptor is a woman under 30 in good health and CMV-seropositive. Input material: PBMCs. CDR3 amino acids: CASSYLAGGEQFF. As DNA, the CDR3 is TGTGCCAGCAGTTATCTAGCGGGAGGTGAGCAGTTCTTC.